The rows below give T cell receptor beta chains drawn from one sample of a study of T cells in Graves' hyperthyroidism and ophthalmopathy. TCRdb fed the multiplex PCR reads into MiXCR, producing one record per CDR3 protein. The top ten clones hold 20% to 25% of a sample with under 450,000 distinct CDR3 sequences, roughly 14% of them seen once. Sequences were obtained from blood. Source of these receptors: a man aged 30-40 years with Graves' hyperthyroidism that later progressed to Graves' ophthalmopathy. Each CDR3 is given with its conserved first and last residue. The order of the fields is V gene, CDR3 protein.

TRBV5-6,CASRGSTDTQYF
TRBV19,CASSIAGGLSYNEQFF
TRBV30,CAWSVMETGDTQYF
TRBV27,CASSFAPSQPQHF
TRBV10-3,CAISDRANGYTF
TRBV12-5,CASGSSTEAFF
TRBV28,CASSLEGRGEQFF
TRBV5-6,CASSLVGGPYGYTF
TRBV20-1,CSARDTKRGPEAFF
TRBV7-3,CASSPGESSPLHF
TRBV6-5,CASSYSPGGPNYGYTF
TRBV18,CASSPRTPGGYTF
TRBV11-2,CASRGRTSRRDTQYF
TRBV19,CASRLYRVGTGELFF
TRBV20-1,CSARTREQYNEQFF
TRBV24-1,CATSDFRRGGVEQFF
TRBV5-1,CASSLQGESEAFF
TRBV30,CASRIDTQYF
TRBV24-1,CATSDRDRFTDTQYF